A selection of T cell receptor beta chains follows, all from one sample in a study of T cells after posttransplantation cyclophosphamide. This table comes from immunoSEQ multiplex PCR, and its TCRdb copy is limited to in-frame clones, with some not included. The repertoire holds tens of thousands of clones, roughly 67% seen once, with 0.6% to 0.8% in the top ten. What was sequenced was memory CD4+ T cells sorted from PBMCs. The receptors originated from a woman aged 55-75 years in good health, CMV-negative, and a related stem cell transplant donor. The CDR3 runs from the conserved cysteine through the conserved F or W. The D gene is left open where the match is weak. Clone sizes are given selectively: once, few, many, or a class where the clone is expanded.

clone_size	v_call	j_call	d_call	cdr3_nt	cdr3_aa
-	TRBV28	TRBJ1-5	-	TGTGCCAGCAGGGCAGGGGTCTTGAACCAGCCCCAGCATTTT	CASRAGVLNQPQHF
-	TRBV6-1	TRBJ2-6	-	TGTGCCAGCTTCATTGCTGGGGCCAACGTCCTGACTTTC	CASFIAGANVLTF
once	TRBV7-9	TRBJ1-2	TRBD1	TGTGCCAGCAGCCAGGGTGGACAGGGGGCTCGTGGCTACACCTTC	CASSQGGQGARGYTF
-	TRBV7-7	TRBJ2-3	TRBD2	TGTGCCAGCAGCCCCGCGGTAGCGGGAGGGCCCAGAGCAGATACGCAGTATTTT	CASSPAVAGGPRADTQYF
-	TRBV6-6	TRBJ2-1	TRBD2	TGTGCCAGCAGTCCCCGTCGCGCCGGGGGGAAAAATGAGCAGTTCTTC	CASSPRRAGGKNEQFF
once	TRBV7-2	TRBJ2-7	-	TGTGCCAGCAGCTCAGTAGGCGGCGTTCAGCACGAGCAGTACTTC	CASSSVGGVQHEQYF
-	TRBV28	TRBJ1-2	-	TGTGCCAGCAGAAGAGATGCTAACTATGGCTACACCTTC	CASRRDANYGYTF
-	TRBV6-1	TRBJ2-7	-	TGTGCCAGCAGCAGAGTTGGGGGGGAGGGGGGCGAGCAGTACTTC	CASSRVGGEGGEQYF
-	TRBV6-1	TRBJ1-5	-	TGTGCCAGCAGTGAAAACAGGGAGCAGCCCCAGCATTTT	CASSENREQPQHF
-	TRBV4-3	TRBJ1-6	-	TGCGCCAGCAGCCAAGGCTTAGACTCCTATAATTCACCCCTCCACTTT	CASSQGLDSYNSPLHF
once	TRBV7-2	TRBJ2-1	-	TGTGCCAGCAGCTTAGATTCAATAGTGGATGAGCAGTTCTTC	CASSLDSIVDEQFF
once	TRBV28	TRBJ1-5	TRBD1	TGTGCCAGCAGAGTTTCGGGACAGGGTGACAATCAGCCCCAGCATTTT	CASRVSGQGDNQPQHF
-	TRBV4-3	TRBJ1-3	-	TGCGCCAGCAGCCAATTTCCGGGTAACTCTGGAAACACCATATATTTT	CASSQFPGNSGNTIYF
-	TRBV7-2	TRBJ2-7	-	TGTGCCAGCAGCGGGAGGTTCGAGCAGTACTTC	CASSGRFEQYF
-	TRBV11-2	TRBJ1-1	-	TGTGCCAGCAGTGTAAACAGGGACACTGAAGCTTTCTTT	CASSVNRDTEAFF
few	TRBV28	TRBJ1-1	-	TGTGCCAGCAGTTTATCAGGTTGGAACACTGAAGCTTTCTTT	CASSLSGWNTEAFF
-	TRBV7-2	TRBJ2-5	TRBD2	TGTGCCAGCAGCTTAGGTAGCGGGATGGCGGGGACCCAGTACTTC	CASSLGSGMAGTQYF
-	TRBV5-4	TRBJ2-6	-	TGTGCCAGCAGAACGGAACCAGCGGGGGCCAACGTCCTGACTTTC	CASRTEPAGANVLTF
-	TRBV29-1	TRBJ1-5	-	TGCAGCGTTGCGGTTTGGTCAGGGGCTGGTCAGCCCCAGCATTTT	CSVAVWSGAGQPQHF
-	TRBV28	TRBJ2-7	TRBD2	TGTGCCAGCAGTTTGACTAGCATGAACTACGAGCAGTACTTC	CASSLTSMNYEQYF
-	TRBV2	TRBJ1-2	-	TGTGCCAGCATCGCCCCCACATTCCTACAGGGAACCTACACCTTC	CASIAPTFLQGTYTF
-	TRBV6-5	TRBJ2-1	-	TGTGCCAGCAGCAAGAAGTCTAGCTGGGGTGAGCAGTTCTTC	CASSKKSSWGEQFF
-	TRBV6-6	TRBJ2-7	-	TGTGCCAGCACCCCCGGGGTGGGCATCCTTAGGGACGAGCAGTACTTC	CASTPGVGILRDEQYF
-	TRBV19	TRBJ1-5	-	TGTGCCAGTAGTTCCGGGGAGGGGACAAAGCCCCAGCATTTT	CASSSGEGTKPQHF
-	TRBV28	TRBJ1-2	-	TGTGCCAGCAGCCCCAGTTATGGCTACACCTTC	CASSPSYGYTF
once	TRBV5-4	TRBJ2-3	TRBD2	TGTGCCAGCAGCACCTTAGCGGGAGGTGAAGATACGCAGTATTTT	CASSTLAGGEDTQYF
-	TRBV6-5	TRBJ1-1	TRBD1	TGTGCCAGCAGCAACAGGGGTTCAAACACTGAAGCTTTCTTT	CASSNRGSNTEAFF
-	TRBV5-1	TRBJ1-1	-	TGCGCCAGCAGCTTCCAGGGAACTGAAGCTTTCTTT	CASSFQGTEAFF
-	TRBV5-6	TRBJ1-1	-	TGTGCCAGCAGCGGTACCGGGACACCGAACACTGAAGCTTTCTTT	CASSGTGTPNTEAFF
-	TRBV5-4	TRBJ2-7	-	TGTGCCAGCAGCTTGAGCGGCTACGAGCAGTACTTC	CASSLSGYEQYF
once	TRBV7-3	TRBJ2-2	TRBD2	TGTGCCAGCAGCTTGGCGGGAGGGCCCTCGAACACCGGGGAGCTGTTTTTT	CASSLAGGPSNTGELFF
-	TRBV9	TRBJ1-2	TRBD1	TGTGCCAGCAGCGTAGGTCTAGGGGGCCTATATGGCTACACCTTC	CASSVGLGGLYGYTF
-	TRBV25-1	TRBJ2-7	-	TGTGCCAGCAGTGAATACGGCAGGGCAAGCTACGAGCAGTACTTC	CASSEYGRASYEQYF
-	TRBV7-2	TRBJ2-1	-	TGTGCCAGCAGCTTATGGGCAGGGGACAATGAGCAGTTCTTC	CASSLWAGDNEQFF
-	TRBV28	TRBJ2-7	TRBD2	TGTGCCAGCAGTTTAACTAGCGGGAGCTACTACGAGCAGTACTTC	CASSLTSGSYYEQYF
once	TRBV7-2	TRBJ1-2	TRBD1	TGTGCCAGCAGCCCCCGACAGGGCGAGGTTGGCTACACCTTC	CASSPRQGEVGYTF
-	TRBV7-8	TRBJ1-3	-	TGTGCCAGCAGCTTGGTTCCGCAGGCCAACAGGGCGACCATATATTTT	CASSLVPQANRATIYF
-	TRBV7-2	TRBJ2-1	-	TGTGCCAGCAGCTTTGTCGGGGGACCTCAGAATGAGCAGTTCTTC	CASSFVGGPQNEQFF
-	TRBV6-1	TRBJ1-1	-	TGTGCCAGCAGTCTGGGGGGAACCATGAACACTGAAGCTTTCTTT	CASSLGGTMNTEAFF